This record looks at one TCR beta chain sequence and its context. The antigen remains undetermined. This sample was included in a study of cytomegalovirus exposure and HLA in healthy donors. V dropped 0 bases and J dropped 4 bases, with 7 bases sitting between them. The CDR3 runs 13 residues. CDR1 is SGHNT, CDR2 YYREEE, per germline (reference sequence). PCR primers comprised 60 Vbeta and 13 Jbeta primers. Profiled with immunoSEQ multiplex PCR; TCRdb holds only in-frame clones, not every one. This repertoire shows roughly 180,000 clones, around 82% found once; its top ten account for about 13%. Study-level points and caveats: V- and J-gene trimming of TCR beta was linked (in a later analysis) to a missense DCLRE1C variant. For most TCR beta V segments, an earlier analysis put the productive rate at about 87% or about 30% of the time. Some V segments could not be told apart, so they were left out, TRBV6-2 and TRBV6-3 among them.

V and J are TRBV5-4 and TRBJ1-2, with D unclear. This sequence originates from a woman aged 45-60 years in good health and CMV-seropositive. Sequenced material: PBMCs. CDR3 in DNA: TGTGCCAGCAGCTTGGACGGTCTCTATGGCTACACCTTC. Protein sequence: CASSLDGLYGYTF.